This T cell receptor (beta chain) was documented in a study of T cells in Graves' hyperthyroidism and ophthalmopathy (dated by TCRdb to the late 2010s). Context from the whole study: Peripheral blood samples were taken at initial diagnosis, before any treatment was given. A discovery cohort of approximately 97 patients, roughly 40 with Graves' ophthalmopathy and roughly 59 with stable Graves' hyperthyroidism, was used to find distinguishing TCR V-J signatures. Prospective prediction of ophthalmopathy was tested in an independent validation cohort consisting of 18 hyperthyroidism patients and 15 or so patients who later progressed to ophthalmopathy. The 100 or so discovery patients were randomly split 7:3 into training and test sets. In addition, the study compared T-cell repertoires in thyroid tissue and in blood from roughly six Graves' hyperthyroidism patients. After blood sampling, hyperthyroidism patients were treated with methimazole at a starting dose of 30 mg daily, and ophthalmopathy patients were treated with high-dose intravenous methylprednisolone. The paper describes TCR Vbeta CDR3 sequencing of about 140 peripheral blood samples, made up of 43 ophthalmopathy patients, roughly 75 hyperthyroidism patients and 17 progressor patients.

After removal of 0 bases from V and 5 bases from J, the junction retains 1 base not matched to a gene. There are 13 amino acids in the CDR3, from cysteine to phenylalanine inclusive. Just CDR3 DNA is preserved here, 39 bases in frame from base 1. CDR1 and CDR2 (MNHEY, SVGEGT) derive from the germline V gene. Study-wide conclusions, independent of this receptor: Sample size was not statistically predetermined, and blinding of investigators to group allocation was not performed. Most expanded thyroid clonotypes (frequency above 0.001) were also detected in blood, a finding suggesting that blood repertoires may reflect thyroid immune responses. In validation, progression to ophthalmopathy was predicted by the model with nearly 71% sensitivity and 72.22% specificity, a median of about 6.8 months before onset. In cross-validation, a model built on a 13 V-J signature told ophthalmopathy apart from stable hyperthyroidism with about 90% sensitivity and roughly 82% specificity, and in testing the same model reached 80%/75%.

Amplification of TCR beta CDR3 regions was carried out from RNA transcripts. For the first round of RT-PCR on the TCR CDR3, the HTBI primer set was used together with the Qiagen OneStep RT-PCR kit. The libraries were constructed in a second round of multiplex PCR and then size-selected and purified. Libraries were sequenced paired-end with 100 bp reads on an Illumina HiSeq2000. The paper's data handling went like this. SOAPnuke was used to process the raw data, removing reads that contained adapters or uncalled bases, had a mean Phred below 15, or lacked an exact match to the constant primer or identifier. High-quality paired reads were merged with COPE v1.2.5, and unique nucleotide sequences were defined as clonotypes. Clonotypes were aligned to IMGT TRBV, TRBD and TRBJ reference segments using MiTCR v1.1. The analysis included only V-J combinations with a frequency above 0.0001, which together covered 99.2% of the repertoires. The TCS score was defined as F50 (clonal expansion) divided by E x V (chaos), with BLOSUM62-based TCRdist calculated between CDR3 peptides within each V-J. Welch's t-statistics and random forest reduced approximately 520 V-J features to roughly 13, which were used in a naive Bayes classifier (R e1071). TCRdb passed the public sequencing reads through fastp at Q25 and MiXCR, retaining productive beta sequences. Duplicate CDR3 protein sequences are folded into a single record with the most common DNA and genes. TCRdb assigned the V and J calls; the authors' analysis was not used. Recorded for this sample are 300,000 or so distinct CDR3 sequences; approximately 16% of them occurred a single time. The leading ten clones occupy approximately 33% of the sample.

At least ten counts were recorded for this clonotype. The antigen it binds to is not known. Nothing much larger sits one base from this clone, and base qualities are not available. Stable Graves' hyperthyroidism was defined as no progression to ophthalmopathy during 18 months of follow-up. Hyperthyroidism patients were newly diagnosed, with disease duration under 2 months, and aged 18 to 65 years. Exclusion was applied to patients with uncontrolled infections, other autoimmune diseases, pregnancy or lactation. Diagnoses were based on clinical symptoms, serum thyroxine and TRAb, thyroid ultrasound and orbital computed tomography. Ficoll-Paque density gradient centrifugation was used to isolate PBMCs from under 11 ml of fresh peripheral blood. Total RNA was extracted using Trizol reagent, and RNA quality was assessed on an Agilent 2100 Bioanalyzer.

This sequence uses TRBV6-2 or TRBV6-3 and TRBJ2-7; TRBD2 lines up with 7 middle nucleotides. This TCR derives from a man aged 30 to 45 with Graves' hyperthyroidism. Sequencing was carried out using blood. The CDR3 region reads CASSYSTSHEQYF. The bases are TGTGCCAGCAGTTACTCGACTAGCCACGAGCAGTACTTC.